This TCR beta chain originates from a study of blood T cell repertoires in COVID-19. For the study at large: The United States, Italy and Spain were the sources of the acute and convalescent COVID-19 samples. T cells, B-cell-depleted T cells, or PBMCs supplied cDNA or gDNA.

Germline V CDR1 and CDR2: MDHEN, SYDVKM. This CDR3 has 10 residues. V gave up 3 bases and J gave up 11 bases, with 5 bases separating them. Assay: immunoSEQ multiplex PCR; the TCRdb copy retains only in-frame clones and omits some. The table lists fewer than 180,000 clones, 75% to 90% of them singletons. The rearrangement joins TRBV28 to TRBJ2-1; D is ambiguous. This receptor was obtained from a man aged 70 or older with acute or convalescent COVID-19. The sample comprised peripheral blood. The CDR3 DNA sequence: TGTGCCAGCAGTTTTCAAAAGCAGTTCTTC. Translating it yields CASSFQKQFF.